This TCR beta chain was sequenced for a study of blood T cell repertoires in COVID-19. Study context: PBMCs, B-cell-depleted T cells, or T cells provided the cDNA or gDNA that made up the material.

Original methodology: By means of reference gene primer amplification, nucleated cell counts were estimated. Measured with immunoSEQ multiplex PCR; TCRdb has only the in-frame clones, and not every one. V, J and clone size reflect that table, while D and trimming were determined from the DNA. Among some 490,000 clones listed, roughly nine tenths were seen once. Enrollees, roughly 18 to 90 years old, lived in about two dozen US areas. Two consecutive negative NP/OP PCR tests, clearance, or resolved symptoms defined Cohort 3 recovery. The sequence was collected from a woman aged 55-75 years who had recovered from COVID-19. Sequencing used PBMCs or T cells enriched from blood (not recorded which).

CDR3 nucleotide sequence: TGTGCCAGCACCCAACAGGGGGCGTCTTATGGCTACACCTTC. Residues: CASTQQGASYGYTF. The rearrangement uses TRBV2 and TRBJ1-2, with 9 bases aligning to TRBD1. V lost 7 bases, J lost 5 bases, and 8 bases stayed unmatched. CDR1 is SNHLY, CDR2 FYNNEI, per germline. CDR3 size: 14 residues.